Below, one T cell receptor beta chain is given with its context. Its antigen is not identified. The data derive from a study of radiation and T cells in renal cell carcinoma. The method was immunoSEQ multiplex PCR; TCRdb's version includes in-frame clones alone and lacks a portion of them. Among some 75,000 clones, about 81% were seen once, and the ten largest hold nearly 6%. Study conclusions and caveats: From baseline, blood top tumor clonotypes peaked at 2 weeks post-radiation.

The sample's time point: blood 2 weeks post-SBRT. As to treatment: 15 Gy SBRT to primary tumor, nephrectomy 4 weeks later. Radiation-treated patients gave blood at baseline, week 2 and week 4. The TCR sequence derives from a man aged 55-75 years with renal cell carcinoma. Specimen: blood, collected from a patient whose treatment included radiotherapy and nephrectomy.

The CDR3 sequence: CSVEPGQSTDTQYF. In DNA, the CDR3 is TGCAGCGTGGAGCCGGGACAAAGCACAGATACGCAGTATTTT. The chain is built from TRBV29-1 and TRBJ2-3; D is perhaps TRBD1 (6 bases). This CDR3 spans 14 amino acids. Trimming stripped 6 bases from V and 0 bases from J, with 13 bases between. Germline V gene data show CDR1 as SQVTM and CDR2 as ANQGSEA.